This TCR beta chain was profiled in a study of a mutant IDH1 vaccine in newly diagnosed glioma. Overall study: First vaccine doses came 4-6 weeks after radiotherapy alone, or with temozolomide cycles.

TCRdb's table, derived via immunoSEQ multiplex PCR, lists solely in-frame clones and lacks some. The top ten hold roughly 2% of the sample, which has about 69,000 clones, more than 75% seen once. This clone was recorded only once. Its antigen remains unidentified. Germline V gene data show CDR1 as MNHNS and CDR2 as SASEGT. The CDR3 runs 14 residues. The V end was cut by 1 base, the J end by 5 bases, with 9 bases between. As for time point: week 35, safety follow-up. Doses comprised 300 ug of mutant IDH1 20-mer peptide each, plus topical imiquimod. Here the sequenced sample was PBMCs, taken from a glioma patient whose treatment included an IDH1 peptide vaccine. This TCR was sampled from a man aged 30 to 45 with glioma. This chain links TRBV6-1 with TRBJ1-5; no definite D call. The CDR3 reads CASSEDGRDQPQHF. The CDR3 DNA reads as TGTGCCAGCAGTGAAGATGGAAGGGATCAGCCCCAGCATTTT.